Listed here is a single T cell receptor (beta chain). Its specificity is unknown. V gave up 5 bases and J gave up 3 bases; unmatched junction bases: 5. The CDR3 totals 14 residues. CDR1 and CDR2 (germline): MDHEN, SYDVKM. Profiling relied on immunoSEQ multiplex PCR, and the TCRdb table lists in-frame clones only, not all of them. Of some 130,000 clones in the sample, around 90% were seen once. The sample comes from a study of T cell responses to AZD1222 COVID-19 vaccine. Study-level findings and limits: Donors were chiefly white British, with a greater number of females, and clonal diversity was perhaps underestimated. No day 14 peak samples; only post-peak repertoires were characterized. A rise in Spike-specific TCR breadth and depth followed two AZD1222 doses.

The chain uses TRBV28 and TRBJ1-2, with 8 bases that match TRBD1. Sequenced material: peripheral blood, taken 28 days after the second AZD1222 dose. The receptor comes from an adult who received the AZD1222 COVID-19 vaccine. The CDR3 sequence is CASSLQGGHYGYTF. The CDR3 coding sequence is TGTGCCAGCAGTCTACAGGGGGGCCACTATGGCTACACCTTC.